Presented here are 27 T cell receptor beta chains from one specimen sequenced in a study of Tregs in tolerant kidney transplant recipients. Using immunoSEQ multiplex PCR, the repertoire was profiled, and TCRdb retains in-frame clones only, with some absent. The sample spans about 30,000 clones; the ten largest clones claim under 15%. Here the sequenced sample was CD8+ T cells from blood, taken before the transplant. The receptor source for this set is a human donor who received a combined kidney and bone marrow transplant.

Of note for this clone: The CDR3 goes on 3 residues after the read ends, and that part is filled in from the germline J gene. V gene TRBV23-1 combines with J gene TRBJ2-5, with 15 bases matching TRBD2. TRBV23-1 is designated an ORF whose function remains uncertain. This CDR3 has 16 amino acids. The J segment lost 3 bases and the V segment lost 4 bases, leaving 3 bases of the junction unmatched. The CDR3: CASSLGLAGGKETQYF. CDR3 DNA (partial): TGCGCCAGCAGTCTAGGACTAGCGGGAGGGAAAGAGACC.

To note about this clone: The read gets to within 3 residues of the CDR3 end, and the germline J gene fills in the rest. The chain is built from TRBV7-8 and TRBJ2-7, with D maybe TRBD2 (6 bases). The V and J ends lost 5 bases and 3 bases respectively, with 11 bases between them. The CDR3 spans 13 residues. Germline lookup yields CDR1 SGHVS and CDR2 FQNEAQ. Incomplete CDR3 DNA: TGTGCCAGCAGCCCTGGAGGGCTCTACGAG. Protein: CASSPGGLYE. From start to end, the CDR3 is CASSPGGLYEQYF.

Regarding this clone: Read data end 3 residues before the CDR3 end; the end is taken from the germline J gene. The gene calls are TRBV2 and TRBJ2-2, with 7 bases lining up with TRBD2. V was pared by 8 bases and J by 3 bases, with 9 bases of the junction left unmatched. This CDR3 region has 15 residues. Germline V gene lookup returns CDR1 SNHLY and CDR2 FYNNEI. The CDR3 is CASVGGGRDTGELFF. Partial CDR3 DNA: TGTGCCAGCGTTGGTGGCGGGAGAGACACCGGGGAG.

As to this clone: The missing CDR3 end, 3 residues past where the read stops, is filled in from the germline J gene. This rearrangement joins TRBV7-7 to TRBJ2-7, with a tentative D call TRBD2 (6 bases). Germline values: CDR1 SSHAT, CDR2 FNYEAQ (reference sequence). The CDR3 consists of 13 residues. With 5 bases removed from V and 2 bases from J, the gap between germline ends came to 10 bases. The CDR3 protein is CASSRGYPYEQYF. The sequenced CDR3 bases are TGTGCCAGCAGCCGGGGGTACCCCTACGAG.

CDR3 residues: CAISLDTHNEQFF. The part of the CDR3 DNA that was read is TGTGCCATCAGTCTCGACACCCACAATGAG. The gene calls are TRBV10-3 and TRBJ2-1; D not resolved. The read ends 3 residues shy of where the CDR3 ends; the end is completed using the germline J gene. CDR1 and CDR2 (germline): ENHRY, SYGVKD. Trimming removed 5 bases at V and 5 bases at J, with 10 bases between. CDR3 length equals 13 residues.

Remarks on this clone: The sequence runs out 3 residues before the end of the CDR3; the remainder is reconstructed from the germline J gene. The V call is TRBV5-1, the J call TRBJ1-5; D uncertain. Trimming removed 0 bases from V and 3 bases from J, with 10 bases in between. This CDR3 region has 15 residues. Germline assignment: CDR1 SGHRS and CDR2 YFSETQ. Here the CDR3 reads CASSLEGQNNQPQHF. The sequenced CDR3 bases are TGCGCCAGCAGCTTGGAAGGGCAGAACAATCAGCCC.

For this clone: The CDR3 is cut off 3 residues early in the read; its end comes from the germline J gene. V usage is TRBV7-6 and J usage is TRBJ2-7, with 9 bases lining up with TRBD2. Trimming took 5 bases from V and 0 from J; bases not matched to a gene: 14. The CDR3 length is 18 residues. Germline V gene lookup returns CDR1 SGHVS and CDR2 FNYEAQ. The CDR3 sequence: CASSPWASGTFYSYEQYF. Incomplete CDR3 DNA: TGTGCCAGCAGCCCCTGGGCTAGCGGGACCTTTTACTCCTACGAG.

This CDR3 reads CASKWGSGGGEQYF. Incomplete CDR3 DNA: TGTGCCAGTAAATGGGGGTCAGGGGGCGGCGAG. The chain carries TRBV19 and TRBJ2-7, with 8 positions matching TRBD1. The read ends 3 residues shy of where the CDR3 ends; the end is completed using the germline J gene. CDR3 length: 14 residues. V lost 7 bases, J lost 6 bases, and 11 bases stayed unmatched. CDR1 and CDR2 (germline): LNHDA, SQIVND (reference sequence).

Turning to this clone: The read terminates 3 residues before the CDR3 end, so the remaining end is supplied by the germline J gene. J is TRBJ2-7 and V is TRBV5-4; 10 nucleotides line up with TRBD1. Per the germline V gene, CDR1 is SGHNT and CDR2 is YYREEE (reference sequence). CDR3 length: 14 amino acids. The V segment lost 2 bases and the J segment 5 bases; nucleotides outside the gene matches: 4. The DNA read from the CDR3 is TGTGCCAGCAGCTTTGGGACAGGGGTCCACGAG. It codes for CASSFGTGVHE. The entire CDR3 is CASSFGTGVHEQYF.

Comments on this clone: The sequence runs out 3 residues before the end of the CDR3; the remainder is reconstructed from the germline J gene. This chain connects TRBV19 to TRBJ2-3; the match to TRBD2 covers 12 bases. CDR3 size: 13 residues. Germline V gives CDR1 LNHDA, CDR2 SQIVND (reference sequence). V shed 6 bases, J shed 6 bases, and the junction held 1 base outside the gene matches. The CDR3 is CASSGLAGDTQYF. The CDR3 bases that were read are TGTGCCAGTAGCGGACTAGCGGGGGATACG.

Turning to this clone: The sequence runs out 3 residues before the end of the CDR3; the remainder is reconstructed from the germline J gene. The chain combines TRBV7-9 with TRBJ2-2; D is unresolved. The germline CDR1 and CDR2 sequences are SEHNR and FQNEAQ (reference sequence). V was cut by 1 base and J by 8 bases, with 11 bases left in between. The CDR3 has 14 amino acids. CDR3 DNA, as far as it was read: TGTGCCAGCAGCTTAGAATTTGGCGGTGGGGAG. Amino acid sequence: CASSLEFGGGE. The full CDR3 protein is CASSLEFGGGELFF. Together with reference TRBV7-9 and TRBJ2-2, the CDR3 gives the full variable domain: DTGVSQNPRHKITKRGQNVTFRCDPISEHNRLYWYRQTLGQGPEFLTYFQNEAQLEKSRLLSDRFSAERPKGSFSTLEIQRTEQGDSAMYLCASSLEFGGGELFFGEGSRLTVL.

With respect to this clone: Read coverage stops 3 residues before the CDR3 terminus; the germline J gene supplies the remainder. V usage is TRBV6-1 and J usage is TRBJ1-6, with a tentative D call TRBD1 (6 bases). The CDR3 has 15 amino acids. Germline V gene data show CDR1 as MNHNS and CDR2 as SASEGT. Deletions cut 2 bases from V and 9 bases from J, with 14 bases between. CDR3: CASSEWTVGGSPLHF. The covered CDR3 bases are TGTGCCAGCAGTGAATGGACAGTTGGGGGTTCACCC.

Remarks on this clone: The read terminates 3 residues ahead of where the CDR3 ends, so the germline J gene completes it. V gene TRBV5-1 combines with J gene TRBJ2-5, with D perhaps TRBD1 (6 bases). The ends were cut back, 1 base at V and 4 bases at J, with 11 bases in the middle. This CDR3 comprises 14 residues. Per germline, CDR1 SGHRS and CDR2 YFSETQ. The CDR3 region is CASSLTGFVETQYF. CDR3 bases read: TGCGCCAGCAGCTTGACAGGGTTCGTAGAGACC.

Comment on this clone: The CDR3 is cut off 3 residues early in the read; its end comes from the germline J gene. The gene calls are TRBV6-2 or TRBV6-3 and TRBJ2-4; D remains unclear. From germline, CDR1 is MNHEY and CDR2 SVGEGT. V gave up 0 bases and J gave up 1 base, with 7 bases separating them. The CDR3 is made up of 15 amino acids. The CDR3 DNA, read in part, is TGTGCCAGCAGTTACTCGAACACCGCCAAAAACATT. It translates to CASSYSNTAKNI. The entire CDR3 protein is CASSYSNTAKNIQYF.

Concerning this clone: The DNA ends 3 residues before the CDR3 does, and the rest of the CDR3 is filled in from the germline J gene. The V gene is TRBV14, the J gene TRBJ2-7; 11 nucleotides agree with TRBD1. The CDR3 has 16 residues. Trimming at V came to 1 base and at J to 3 bases, leaving 5 bases not matched to a gene. From germline, CDR1 is SGHDN and CDR2 FVKESK. The CDR3 sequence is CASSQAGQGVIYEQYF. CDR3 DNA (partial): TGTGCCAGCAGCCAAGCGGGACAGGGGGTAATCTACGAG. The full variable domain, rest sourced from reference TRBV14 and TRBJ2-7, is EAGVTQFPSHSVIEKGQTVTLRCDPISGHDNLYWYRRVMGKEIKFLLHFVKESKQDESGMPNNRFLAERTGGTYSTLKVQPAELEDSGVYFCASSQAGQGVIYEQYFGPGTRLTVT.

Points on this clone: The DNA ends 3 residues before the CDR3 does, and the rest of the CDR3 is filled in from the germline J gene. This chain links TRBV10-2 with TRBJ2-7; maybe TRBD2 (5 bases). Trimming pared 5 bases from V and 5 bases from J, leaving 22 bases between. CDR1 WSHSY and CDR2 SAAADI come from the germline V gene. The CDR3 has 16 residues. The part of the CDR3 DNA that was read is TGCGCCAGCAGTCTCGAGGGCCCCCGATTGGAGAACGAG. Amino acids: CASSLEGPRLENE. In full, the CDR3 reads CASSLEGPRLENEQYF.

CDR3 loop: CASSSLGDSSYNEQFF. The sequenced part of the CDR3 DNA is TGTGCCAGCAGCTCCCTCGGGGACAGCTCCTACAATGAG. The chain couples TRBV7-6 to TRBJ2-1; 7 nucleotides agree with TRBD1. The sequence runs out 3 residues before the end of the CDR3; the remainder is reconstructed from the germline J gene. Germline V CDR1 and CDR2: SGHVS, FNYEAQ. V shed 4 bases, J shed 0 bases, and the junction held 6 bases outside the gene matches. This CDR3 spans 16 amino acids.

As concerns this clone: Read sequence stops 3 residues before the CDR3 end, and the germline J gene provides the missing end. The chain has TRBV7-9 and TRBJ2-3; D is undetermined. CDR1 is SEHNR and CDR2 is FQNEAQ in the germline V gene (reference sequence). The CDR3 is 14 residues long. V shed 5 bases and J shed 1 base, with 10 bases lying between them. CDR3 DNA, as far as it was read: TGTGCCAGCAGCGCGCCTGGTGGCACAGATACG. The encoded protein is CASSAPGGTDT. The entire CDR3 sequence reads CASSAPGGTDTQYF.

Points on this clone: Read coverage stops 3 residues before the CDR3 terminus; the germline J gene supplies the remainder. The V call is TRBV20-1, the J call TRBJ2-3, with 8 bases matching TRBD2. The CDR3 is made up of 16 amino acids. Germline assignment: CDR1 DFQATT and CDR2 SNEGSKA (reference sequence). V dropped 7 bases and J dropped 7; count of bases not matched to a gene: 19. The CDR3 bases that were read are TGCAGTGTTCCGCCGGGACTAGGGGGGGGTCCTTATACG. Translating gives CSVPPGLGGGPYT. The full CDR3 sequence reads CSVPPGLGGGPYTQYF.

The sequenced CDR3 bases are TGTGCCAGTAGTACCCTCCCAACTAGCGGGTACTACGAG. Amino acids: CASSTLPTSGYYE. The full CDR3 sequence reads CASSTLPTSGYYEQYF. The chain carries TRBV19 and TRBJ2-7; 9 positions match TRBD2. Coverage ceases 3 residues before the CDR3 finishes, and the germline J gene fills in the end. The junction had 10 bases not matched to a gene; V was cut back by 4 bases and J by 3 bases. This CDR3 has 16 amino acids. CDR1 is LNHDA, CDR2 SQIVND, per germline (reference sequence).

On this clone itself: With the read ending 3 residues before the CDR3 end, the germline J gene is used to fill in that end. The chain employs TRBV5-1 and TRBJ1-1, with a tentative D call TRBD1 (5 bases). This CDR3 region has 14 residues. The V end was cut by 1 base, the J end by 1 base, with 8 bases between. Germline V CDR1 and CDR2: SGHRS, YFSETQ. Partial CDR3 DNA: TGCGCCAGCAGCTTGTTAGACAGGAACACTGAA. Translating gives CASSLLDRNTE. In full, the CDR3 reads CASSLLDRNTEAFF.

As to this clone: The read finishes 3 residues shy of the CDR3 end, and the germline J gene is used to complete it. This rearrangement joins TRBV7-8 to TRBJ2-7, with a tentative D call TRBD1 (6 bases). V lost 10 bases and J 0 bases, leaving 13 bases between the germline ends. The CDR3 spans 13 residues. Germline V gives CDR1 SGHVS, CDR2 FQNEAQ. The CDR3 reads CAILTGNSYEQYF. Partial CDR3 DNA: TGTGCCATCCTCACAGGGAACTCCTACGAG.

Comments on this clone: The read ends 3 residues early relative to the CDR3; the germline J gene fills the gap. The rearrangement uses TRBV7-9 and TRBJ1-1; weak D call: TRBD1 (5 bases). V dropped 7 bases and J dropped 1 base, with 10 bases sitting between them. The germline gives CDR1 SEHNR, CDR2 FQNEAQ (reference sequence). The CDR3 runs to 13 residues. The chain's CDR3 is CASTQGGNTEAFF. The DNA read from the CDR3 is TGTGCCAGCACTCAGGGCGGGAACACTGAA. Complete variable domain (other parts from reference TRBV7-9 and TRBJ1-1): DTGVSQNPRHKITKRGQNVTFRCDPISEHNRLYWYRQTLGQGPEFLTYFQNEAQLEKSRLLSDRFSAERPKGSFSTLEIQRTEQGDSAMYLCASTQGGNTEAFFGQGTRLTVV.

As for this clone: The read stops 3 residues short of the end of the CDR3; the missing end is completed from the germline J gene. This sequence joins TRBV18 and TRBJ1-1, with a possible D match to TRBD1 (5 bases). Trimming took 8 bases from V and 4 from J, leaving 14 bases between them. This CDR3 is 13 amino acids long. CDR1 is KGHSH, CDR2 LQKENI, per germline. CDR3 region: CASQGVSITEAFF. The covered CDR3 bases are TGTGCCAGCCAAGGGGTTAGTATCACTGAA.

Note on this clone: From the germline J gene comes the end of the CDR3, since the read stops 3 residues before it. V usage is TRBV19 and J usage is TRBJ1-1; D might be TRBD1 (5 bases). This CDR3 comprises 18 residues. V dropped 2 bases and J dropped 1 base, with 20 bases sitting between them. Germline loops: CDR1 LNHDA, CDR2 SQIVND (reference sequence). The covered CDR3 bases are TGTGCCAGTAGTATATGGGGGGACCGGGGGACTGGGAACACTGAA. Its translation is CASSIWGDRGTGNTE. The full CDR3 reads CASSIWGDRGTGNTEAFF.

As regards this clone: The CDR3 goes on 3 residues after the read ends, and that part is filled in from the germline J gene. The chain recombines TRBV6-1 with TRBJ2-7; 9 bases are shared with TRBD2. Trimming removed 0 bases from V and 0 bases from J; junction bases left unmatched: 0. The CDR3 is 15 residues long. CDR1 MNHNS and CDR2 SASEGT come from the germline V gene. The sequenced part of the CDR3 DNA is TGTGCCAGCAGTGAAGCTAGCGGGAGCTCCTACGAG. This encodes CASSEASGSSYE. The full CDR3 protein is CASSEASGSSYEQYF.

A remark on this clone: The read gets to within 3 residues of the CDR3 end, and the germline J gene fills in the rest. This chain joins TRBV7-8 and TRBJ2-7; 9 bases fit TRBD2. V was pared by 1 base and J by 0 bases, with 1 base of the junction left unmatched. The CDR3 is 15 residues long. The germline CDR1 and CDR2 sequences are SGHVS and FQNEAQ. The CDR3 protein is CASSLGLADSYEQYF. The CDR3 DNA, read in part, is TGTGCCAGCAGCTTAGGACTAGCGGACTCCTACGAG.